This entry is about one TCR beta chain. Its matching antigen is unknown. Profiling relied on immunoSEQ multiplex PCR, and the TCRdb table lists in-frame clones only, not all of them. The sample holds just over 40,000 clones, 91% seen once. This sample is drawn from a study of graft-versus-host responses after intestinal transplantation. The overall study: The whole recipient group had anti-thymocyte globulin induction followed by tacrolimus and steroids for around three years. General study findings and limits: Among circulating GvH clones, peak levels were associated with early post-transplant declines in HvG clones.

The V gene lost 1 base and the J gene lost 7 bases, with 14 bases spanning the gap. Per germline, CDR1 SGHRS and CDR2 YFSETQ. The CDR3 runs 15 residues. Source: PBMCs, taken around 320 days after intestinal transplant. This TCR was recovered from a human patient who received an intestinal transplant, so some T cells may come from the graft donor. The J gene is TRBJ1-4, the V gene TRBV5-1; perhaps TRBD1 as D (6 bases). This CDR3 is CASSLTGGRGEKLFF. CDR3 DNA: TGCGCCAGCAGCTTGACGGGGGGGCGCGGTGAAAAACTGTTTTTT.